This T cell receptor beta chain appears in the sequencing data of a study of post-analysis software for immune sequencing data. Study at large: Some patients lacked subtype; others had relapsing-remitting, secondary progressive or progressive-relapsing disease.

CDR1 and CDR2 from the germline V gene are LNHNV and YYDKDF (reference sequence). The CDR3 sequence is 17 residues long. After removal of 1 base from V and 4 bases from J, the junction contained 9 bases not matched to a gene. Findings and caveats of the study: Versus controls, multiple sclerosis patients showed significantly lower diversity (normalized Chao1). Five or six TRBV segments appeared more often in patients than in controls, and TRBV5-6, TRBV5-1 and TRBV20-1 were among these.

In its sample, this clonotype was seen many times. Its antigen remains unknown. cDNA libraries for TCR beta contained unique molecular identifiers. Each sample of 1 to 10 million input T cells yielded approximately 500,000 cDNA molecules, so each molecule approximated one T cell. In TCRdb, the PCR reads were re-called with MiXCR into one record per CDR3 protein. The sample contains about 200,000 distinct CDR3 sequences, 25% to 35% of which appear only once. This chain joins TRBV15 and TRBJ2-5, with 10 positions matching TRBD1. Sequenced sample: blood. The receptor was isolated from a girl aged 2-17 years with multiple sclerosis. CDR3 region: CATSRAIGQGVGETQYF. Here the CDR3 DNA reads TGTGCCACCAGCAGAGCAATCGGACAGGGGGTGGGAGAGACCCAGTACTTC.